Below, one T cell receptor (beta chain) is given with its context. What it recognizes is unknown. This specimen comes from a study of shared clonotypes between healthy human individuals. CD45RO+ cells and CCR7-negative CD45RA+ TemRA cells were combined as CD8 memory. Study-wide results and caveats: It was the non-shared clonotypes that had lower generation probabilities than clonotypes shared by all four donors.

This CDR3 is built from 11 residues. V was trimmed by 7 bases and J by 9 bases, leaving 12 bases between them. CDR1 SGHVS and CDR2 FQNEAQ come from the germline V gene. Only in-frame clones appear in the TCRdb table, and some are missing; sequencing was by immunoSEQ multiplex PCR. The sample records fewer than 130,000 clones, approximately 70% being singletons. The sequence came from a woman under 40 in good health. The V gene is TRBV7-8, the J gene TRBJ2-5; D unresolved. The sequenced sample consisted of memory CD8+ T cells sorted from blood. Subset: CD45RO+ cells pooled with CCR7-negative TemRA cells. CDR3 sequence: CASTERGAQYF. The CDR3, as DNA: TGTGCCAGCACCGAGCGTGGGGCCCAGTACTTC.